This passage covers 17 T cell receptor beta chains from one sample sequenced in a study of identical twins. One entry per CDR3 protein results from TCRdb running MiXCR on the 5' RACE reads. In the table there are 420,000 or so distinct CDR3 sequences, roughly 20% of which are singletons. The source material was naive T cells sorted from blood. Receptor source: a man aged 50-59 years in good health.

This rearrangement joins TRBV20-1 to TRBJ2-7; TRBD1 matches 9 bases. V lost 5 bases and J lost 7; bases outside the gene matches: 9. Germline V gene data show CDR1 as DFQATT and CDR2 as SNEGSKA (reference sequence). The CDR3 has 13 residues. The CDR3 sequence: CSAPPRTGVEQYF. Written as DNA, the CDR3 is TGCAGTGCTCCGCCCAGGACAGGGGTAGAGCAGTACTTC.

The sample holds a few counts of this clonotype. The genes are TRBV6-2 or TRBV6-3 and TRBJ2-1; D may be TRBD1 (5 bases). Germline loops: CDR1 MNHEY, CDR2 SVGEGT. V lost 4 bases, J lost 2 bases, and 12 bases lay in between. The CDR3 spans 15 residues. The CDR3 coding sequence is TGTGCCAGCAGTTTTGCAGGGTTTCCCTACAATGAGCAGTTCTTC. It translates to CASSFAGFPYNEQFF.

This clonotype was seen repeatedly, ten times or more. The chain recombines TRBV9 with TRBJ2-2; the D is unclear. The CDR3 covers 16 residues. The V and J ends lost 0 bases and 2 bases respectively, with 11 bases between them. From germline, CDR1 is SGDLS and CDR2 YYNGEE. The CDR3 loop is CASSVGSLANTGELFF. The CDR3 nucleotides read TGTGCCAGCAGCGTAGGCTCATTGGCAAACACCGGGGAGCTGTTTTTT.

This clonotype was counted between two and nine times. V gene TRBV3-1 combines with J gene TRBJ2-1; D is possibly TRBD2 (6 bases). V lost 0 bases to trimming and J lost 12 bases, with 12 bases between them. This CDR3 region has 13 residues. Germline-derived CDR1 and CDR2 are LGHDT and YNNKEL (reference sequence). The CDR3 DNA sequence: TGTGCCAGCAGCCAAGACTGGCGGGGTACGCAGTTCTTC. Its translation: CASSQDWRGTQFF.

Ten or more counts support this clonotype. The V call is TRBV27, the J call TRBJ2-7, with D maybe TRBD2 (7 bases). Germline CDR1 and CDR2: MNHEY and SMNVEV (reference sequence). V gave up 5 bases and J gave up 0 bases, with 17 bases separating them. The CDR3 sequence is 16 residues long. CDR3 sequence reads: CASSPSRGGLSYEQYF. The CDR3 region has the DNA TGTGCCAGCAGTCCTTCGAGGGGGGGACTCTCCTACGAGCAGTACTTC.

This clonotype was counted only a few times. The chain has TRBV4-3 and TRBJ2-5; 7 bases agree with TRBD2. V trimming: 0 bases; J trimming: 4 bases; junction bases outside the gene matches: 2. The CDR3 is 14 amino acids. Germline loops: CDR1 LGHNA, CDR2 YSLEER. The CDR3 protein is CASSQDTGGETQYF. The CDR3 DNA follows: TGCGCCAGCAGCCAAGATACGGGGGGAGAGACCCAGTACTTC.

This clonotype showed up many times. The chain is built from TRBV4-3 and TRBJ1-1; no clear D. The CDR3 is made up of 16 amino acids. Germline lookup yields CDR1 LGHNA and CDR2 YSLEER. With 0 bases removed from V and 7 bases from J, the gap between germline ends came to 18 bases. The CDR3 DNA follows: TGCGCCAGCAGCCAAGATCTCTCAGGATCGAAGGTTGAAGCTTTCTTT. It specifies CASSQDLSGSKVEAFF.

This chain uses TRBV7-6 with TRBJ2-1; TRBD2 matches at 8 bases. This CDR3 contains 19 residues. V shed 0 bases, J shed 0 bases, and the junction held 10 bases outside the gene matches. Germline V lookup: CDR1 SGHVS, CDR2 FNYEAQ. CDR3 loop: CASSLAVRGGGLSYNEQFF. CDR3 coding DNA: TGTGCCAGCAGCTTAGCGGTTCGGGGGGGAGGCCTCTCCTACAATGAGCAGTTCTTC.

This clonotype has more than one count but fewer than ten. The chain links TRBV28 to TRBJ1-5, with a possible D match to TRBD1 (6 bases). V gave up 5 bases and J gave up 6 bases, with 11 bases separating them. CDR1 MDHEN and CDR2 SYDVKM come from the germline V gene. CDR3 length: 13 residues. The CDR3 sequence: CASSRQAAQPQHF. CDR3 nucleotides: TGTGCCAGCAGTCGACAGGCGGCTCAGCCCCAGCATTTT.

This clonotype was recorded many times. The chain recombines TRBV20-1 with TRBJ1-1; D possibly corresponds to TRBD1 (6 bases). Trimming shortened V by 7 bases and J by 5 bases, and 20 bases separated the two germline ends. Germline V lookup: CDR1 DFQATT, CDR2 SNEGSKA (reference sequence). The CDR3 runs to 14 residues. CDR3 region: CSVKVGGKGTEAFF. In DNA form, the CDR3 reads TGCAGTGTTAAGGTGGGGGGCAAGGGAACTGAAGCTTTCTTT.

This clonotype was counted only a few times. The chain is built from TRBV27 and TRBJ2-7, with 8 bases aligning to TRBD1. The CDR3 has 15 residues. CDR1 and CDR2 (germline): MNHEY, SMNVEV (reference sequence). J lost 3 bases, V lost 4 bases, and 8 bases had no gene match. CDR3 protein: CASSSPTGGNYEQYF. In DNA form, the CDR3 reads TGTGCCAGCAGTTCCCCAACAGGGGGTAACTACGAGCAGTACTTC.

This clonotype was seen more than once but under ten times. The CDR3 nucleotides read TGTGCCAGCAGCTTGTTCGGAGGCAACCTTCAAGAGACCCAGTACTTC. It translates to CASSLFGGNLQETQYF. This sequence joins TRBV5-6 and TRBJ2-5, with D maybe TRBD2 (5 bases). The CDR3 has 16 residues. V lost 1 base and J lost 2, with 15 bases in between. The germline V gene encodes CDR1 SGHDT and CDR2 YYEEEE.

This clonotype was seen ten or more times. The chain links TRBV10-3 to TRBJ2-1; D is undetermined. V was cut by 2 bases and J by 8 bases, with 10 bases left in between. Germline CDR1 reads ENHRY; CDR2 reads SYGVKD. CDR3 length: 13 residues. The CDR3 nucleotides are TGTGCCATCAGTGAGAACTCTCTCGATGAGCAGTTCTTC. It encodes CAISENSLDEQFF.

This clonotype was seen repeatedly, ten times or more. J is TRBJ1-1 and V is TRBV5-1, with TRBD1 identical over 7 bases. V was clipped by 2 bases and J by 1 base; unmatched bases: 5. The CDR3 covers 15 residues. CDR1 is SGHRS and CDR2 is YFSETQ in the germline V gene. CDR3 sequence reads: CASSLGTAGNTEAFF. The CDR3 DNA is TGCGCCAGCAGCTTAGGGACAGCTGGGAACACTGAAGCTTTCTTT.

V is TRBV7-3 and J is TRBJ2-2; no reliable D call. Germline CDR1 reads SGHTA; CDR2 reads FQGTGA. V was clipped by 0 bases and J by 0 bases, with 8 bases between them. The CDR3 has 16 amino acids. The CDR3 reads CASSLTDAANTGELFF. The DNA for the CDR3 is TGTGCCAGCAGCTTAACGGACGCGGCGAACACCGGGGAGCTGTTTTTT.

This clonotype appeared many times. The J gene is TRBJ1-4, the V gene TRBV3-1, with a weak D call TRBD1 (6 bases). The CDR3 has 16 amino acids. Germline CDR1 is LGHDT and CDR2 is YNNKEL (reference sequence). Trimming left V 0 bases short and J 4 bases short, with 12 bases between. The CDR3 bases are TGTGCCAGCAGCCAAGACTCCGGGACAAGTAATGAAAAACTGTTTTTT. Residues: CASSQDSGTSNEKLFF. The variable domain in full, with the rest retrieved from reference TRBV3-1 and TRBJ1-4, is DTAVSQTPKYLVTQMGNDKSIKCEQNLGHDTMYWYKQDSKKFLKIMFSYNNKELIINETVPNRFSPKSPDKAHLNLHINSLELGDSAVYFCASSQDSGTSNEKLFFGSGTQLSVL.

The chain is built from TRBV6-1 and TRBJ1-4; D unresolved. CDR1 and CDR2 (germline): MNHNS, SASEGT. The V gene lost 5 bases and the J gene lost 0 bases, with 13 bases spanning the gap. This CDR3 is 16 amino acids long. For the CDR3, the DNA is TGTGCCAGCAGTCCAGGACTATCTACAACTAATGAAAAACTGTTTTTT. It translates to CASSPGLSTTNEKLFF.